The entry that follows covers one TCR beta chain sequence. The entry originates in a study of T-cell memory formation after mild COVID-19. Germline CDR1 is MGHRA and CDR2 is YSYEKL. The CDR3 has 16 amino acids. Germline trimming cut 1 base from V and 4 bases from J; bases unmatched to any gene: 3. Each CDR3 protein is one row after TCRdb ran MiXCR on the 5' RACE reads. The table has around 210,000 distinct CDR3 sequences, 9.5% seen once. The specimen was PBMCs or a T cell subset sorted from them (not recorded which). This TCR derives from a man aged 18-30 years who had mild COVID-19 (a few samples of this study predate the infection). Cell type and time point are not known. The chain is built from TRBV4-1 and TRBJ2-1, with TRBD2 identical over 11 bases. The CDR3: CASSQGVAGGYNEQFF. The CDR3 DNA reads as TGCGCCAGCAGCCAAGGGGTAGCGGGGGGGTACAATGAGCAGTTCTTC.